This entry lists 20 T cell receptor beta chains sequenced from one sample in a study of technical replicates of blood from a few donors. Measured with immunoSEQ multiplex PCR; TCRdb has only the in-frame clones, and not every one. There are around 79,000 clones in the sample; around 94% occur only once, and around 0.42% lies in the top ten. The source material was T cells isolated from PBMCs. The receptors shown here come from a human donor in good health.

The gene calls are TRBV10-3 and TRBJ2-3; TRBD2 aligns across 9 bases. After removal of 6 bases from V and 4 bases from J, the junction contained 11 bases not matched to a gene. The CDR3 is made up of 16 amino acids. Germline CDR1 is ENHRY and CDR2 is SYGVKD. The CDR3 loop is CAISAYGLAYADTQYF. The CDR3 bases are TGTGCCATCAGCGCCTACGGACTAGCGTACGCAGATACGCAGTATTTT.

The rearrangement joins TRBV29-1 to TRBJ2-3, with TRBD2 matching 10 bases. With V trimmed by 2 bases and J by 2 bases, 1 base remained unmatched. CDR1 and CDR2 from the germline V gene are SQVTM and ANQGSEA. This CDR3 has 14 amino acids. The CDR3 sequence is CSVETSGVTDTQYF. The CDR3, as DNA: TGCAGCGTTGAAACTAGCGGGGTCACAGATACGCAGTATTTT.

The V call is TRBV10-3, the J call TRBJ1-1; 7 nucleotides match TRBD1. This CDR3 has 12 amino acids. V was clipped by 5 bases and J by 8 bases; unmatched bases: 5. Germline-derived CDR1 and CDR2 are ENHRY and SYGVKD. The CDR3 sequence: CAISYTGEEAFF. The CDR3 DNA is TGTGCCATCAGTTACACAGGGGAGGAAGCTTTCTTT.

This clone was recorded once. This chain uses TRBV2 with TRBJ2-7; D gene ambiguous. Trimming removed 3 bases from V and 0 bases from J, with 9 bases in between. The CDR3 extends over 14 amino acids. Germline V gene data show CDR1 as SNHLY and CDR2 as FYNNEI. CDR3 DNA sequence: TGTGCCAGCAGTGATAAGTTGAGCTCCTACGAGCAGTACTTC. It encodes CASSDKLSSYEQYF. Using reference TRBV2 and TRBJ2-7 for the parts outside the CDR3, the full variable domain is EPEVTQTPSHQVTQMGQEVILRCVPISNHLYFYWYRQILGQKVEFLVSFYNNEISEKSEIFDDQFSVERPDGSNFTLKIRSTKLEDSAMYFCASSDKLSSYEQYFGPGTRLTVT.

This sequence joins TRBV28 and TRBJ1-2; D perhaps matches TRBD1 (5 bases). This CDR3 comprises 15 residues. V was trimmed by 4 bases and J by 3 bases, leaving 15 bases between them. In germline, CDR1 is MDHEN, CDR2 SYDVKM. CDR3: CASSSLSRDYYGYTF. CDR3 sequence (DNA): TGTGCCAGCAGTTCCTTAAGCCGGGACTACTATGGCTACACCTTC.

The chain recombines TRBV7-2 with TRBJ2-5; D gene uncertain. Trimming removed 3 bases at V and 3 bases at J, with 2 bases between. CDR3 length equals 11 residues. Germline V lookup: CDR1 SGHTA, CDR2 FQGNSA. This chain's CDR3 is CASSFKETQYF. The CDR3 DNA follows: TGTGCCAGCAGCTTTAAAGAGACCCAGTACTTC.

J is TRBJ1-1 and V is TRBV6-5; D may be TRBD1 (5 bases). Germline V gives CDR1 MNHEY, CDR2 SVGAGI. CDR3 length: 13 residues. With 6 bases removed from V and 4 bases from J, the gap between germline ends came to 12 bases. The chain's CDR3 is CASSPGHFTEAFF. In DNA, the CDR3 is TGTGCCAGCAGCCCCGGACACTTCACTGAAGCTTTCTTT.

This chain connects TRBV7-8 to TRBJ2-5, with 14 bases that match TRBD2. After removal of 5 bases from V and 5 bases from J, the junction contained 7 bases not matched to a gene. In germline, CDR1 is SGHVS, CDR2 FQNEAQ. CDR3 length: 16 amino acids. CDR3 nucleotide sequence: TGTGCCAGCAGCACGACTAGCGGGAGGGGTTGGGAGACCCAGTACTTC. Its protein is CASSTTSGRGWETQYF.

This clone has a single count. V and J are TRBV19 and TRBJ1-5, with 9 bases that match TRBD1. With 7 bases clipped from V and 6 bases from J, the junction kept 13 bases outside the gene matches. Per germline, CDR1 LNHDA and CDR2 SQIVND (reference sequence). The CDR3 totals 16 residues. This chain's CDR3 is CASNGGPGQGFQPQHF. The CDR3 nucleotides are TGTGCCAGTAACGGAGGACCGGGACAGGGTTTTCAGCCCCAGCATTTT.

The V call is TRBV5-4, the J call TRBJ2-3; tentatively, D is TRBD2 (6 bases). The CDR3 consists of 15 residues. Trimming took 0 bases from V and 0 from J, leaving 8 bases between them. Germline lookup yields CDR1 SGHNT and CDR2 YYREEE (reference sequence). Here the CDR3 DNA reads TGTGCCAGCAGCTTGGGGGAGGATAGCACAGATACGCAGTATTTT. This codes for CASSLGEDSTDTQYF.

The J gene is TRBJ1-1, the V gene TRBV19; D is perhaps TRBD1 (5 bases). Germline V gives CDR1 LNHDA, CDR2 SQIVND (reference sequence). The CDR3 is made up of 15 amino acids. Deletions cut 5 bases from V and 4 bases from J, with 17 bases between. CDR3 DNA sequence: TGTGCCAGTAGTGCTTATCTCGACAGATTCACTGAAGCTTTCTTT. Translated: CASSAYLDRFTEAFF.

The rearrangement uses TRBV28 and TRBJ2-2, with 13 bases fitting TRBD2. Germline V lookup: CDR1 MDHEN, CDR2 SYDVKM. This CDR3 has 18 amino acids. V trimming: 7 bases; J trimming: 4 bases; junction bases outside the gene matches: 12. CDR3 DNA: TGTGCCAGCAATCCTGGGAAACTAGCGGGAGGGCCCACCGGGGAGCTGTTTTTT. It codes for CASNPGKLAGGPTGELFF.

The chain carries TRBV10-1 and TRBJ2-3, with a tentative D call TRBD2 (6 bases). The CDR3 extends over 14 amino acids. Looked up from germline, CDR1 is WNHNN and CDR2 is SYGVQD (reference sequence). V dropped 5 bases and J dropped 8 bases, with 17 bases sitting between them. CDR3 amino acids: CASSSQRAGGTQYF. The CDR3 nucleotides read TGCGCCAGCAGTAGCCAGCGGGCGGGTGGTACGCAGTATTTT.

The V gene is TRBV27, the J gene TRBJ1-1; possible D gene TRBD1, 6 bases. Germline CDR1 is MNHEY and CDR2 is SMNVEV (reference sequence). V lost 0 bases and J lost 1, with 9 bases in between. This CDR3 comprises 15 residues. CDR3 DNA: TGTGCCAGCAGTTTATCGGGGGCGGCGAACACTGAAGCTTTCTTT. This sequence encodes CASSLSGAANTEAFF.

CDR3 region: CASSPAGNTEAFF. CDR3 DNA: TGTGCCAGCAGCCCCGCGGGGAACACTGAAGCTTTCTTT. The chain has TRBV6-5 and TRBJ1-1; no clear D gene. Germline values: CDR1 MNHEY, CDR2 SVGAGI. Trimming took 6 bases from V and 1 from J, leaving 9 bases between them. The CDR3 totals 13 residues.

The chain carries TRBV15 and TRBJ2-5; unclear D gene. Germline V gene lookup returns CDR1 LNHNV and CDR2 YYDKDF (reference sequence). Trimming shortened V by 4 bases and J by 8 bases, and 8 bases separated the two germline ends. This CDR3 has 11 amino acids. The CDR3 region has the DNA TGTGCCACCAGCAAGAGAGTAACCCAGTACTTC. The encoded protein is CATSKRVTQYF.

CDR3: CASSLLQGATSGYTF. CDR3 bases: TGTGCCAGCAGCTTATTACAGGGGGCGACTTCTGGCTACACCTTC. This sequence joins TRBV7-2 and TRBJ1-2; 9 bases map to TRBD1. CDR3 size: 15 residues. Trimming at V came to 2 bases and at J to 7 bases, leaving 8 bases not matched to a gene. The germline CDR1 and CDR2 sequences are SGHTA and FQGNSA.

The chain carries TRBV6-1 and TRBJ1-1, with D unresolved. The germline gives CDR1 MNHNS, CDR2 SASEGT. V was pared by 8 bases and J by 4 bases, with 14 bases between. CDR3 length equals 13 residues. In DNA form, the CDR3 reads TGTGCCAGCTTCTGGGAGTCGGGCACTGAAGCTTTCTTT. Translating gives CASFWESGTEAFF.

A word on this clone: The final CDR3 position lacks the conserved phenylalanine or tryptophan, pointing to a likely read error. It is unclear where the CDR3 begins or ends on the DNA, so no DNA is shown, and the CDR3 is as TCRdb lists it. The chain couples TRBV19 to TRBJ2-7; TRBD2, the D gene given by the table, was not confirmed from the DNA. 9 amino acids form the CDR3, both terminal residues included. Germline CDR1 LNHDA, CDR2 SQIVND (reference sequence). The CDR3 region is CASIRRDRE.

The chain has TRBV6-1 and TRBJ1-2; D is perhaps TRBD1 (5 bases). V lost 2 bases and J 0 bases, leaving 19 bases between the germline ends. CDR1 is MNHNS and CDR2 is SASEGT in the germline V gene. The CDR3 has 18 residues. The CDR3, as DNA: TGTGCCAGCAGTGAACAAAAGGGGCAGGGTTGGACTAACTATGGCTACACCTTC. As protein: CASSEQKGQGWTNYGYTF.